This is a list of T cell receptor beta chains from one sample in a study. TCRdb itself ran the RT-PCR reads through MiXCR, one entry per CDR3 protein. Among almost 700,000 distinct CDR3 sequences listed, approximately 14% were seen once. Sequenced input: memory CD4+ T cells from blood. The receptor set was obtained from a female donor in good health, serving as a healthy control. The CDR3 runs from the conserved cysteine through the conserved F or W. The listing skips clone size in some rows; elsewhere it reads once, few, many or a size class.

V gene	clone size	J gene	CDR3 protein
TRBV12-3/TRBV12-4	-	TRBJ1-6	CASSLPGQGINSPLHF
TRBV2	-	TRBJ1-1	CASKKGQTNTEAFF
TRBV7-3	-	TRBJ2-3	CASSPAGGGPSTDTQYF
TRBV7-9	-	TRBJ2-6	CASSAGQGPPGANVLTF
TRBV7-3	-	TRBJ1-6	CASSLWGDRGSPLHF
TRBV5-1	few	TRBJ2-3	CASSFLAGGGPDTQYF
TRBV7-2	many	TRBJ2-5	CASSLIQQETQYF
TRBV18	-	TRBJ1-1	CASSPDQHTEAFF
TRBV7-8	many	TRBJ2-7	CASSRNPPGLAGVLEQYF
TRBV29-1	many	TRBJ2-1	CSVTGGYNEQFF
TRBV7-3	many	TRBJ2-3	CASSSQGAYTDTQYF
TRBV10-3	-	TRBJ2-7	CAISSDRITYEQYF
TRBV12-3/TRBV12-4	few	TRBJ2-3	CASSPGQSWDTQYF
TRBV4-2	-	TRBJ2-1	CASSQSRLLNEQFF
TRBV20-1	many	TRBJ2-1	CSVRRGSNNEQFF
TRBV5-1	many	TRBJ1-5	CASSLAGTINQPQHF
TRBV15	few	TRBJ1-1	CATSRAGSPNTEAFF
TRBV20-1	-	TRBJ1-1	CRGAGTGMNTEAFF
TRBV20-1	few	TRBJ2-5	CSASRAGGTETQYF
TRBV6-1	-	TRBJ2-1	CASSESWDPSYNEQFF
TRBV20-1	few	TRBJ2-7	CSARWLDREYF
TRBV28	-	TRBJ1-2	CASSLSRYGYTF
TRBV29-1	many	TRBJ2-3	CSVAPSDTQYF
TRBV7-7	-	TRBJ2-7	CARGFPEQYF
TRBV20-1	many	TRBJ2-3	CSASRGTGNTDTQYF
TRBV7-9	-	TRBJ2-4	CASGTGMNIQYF
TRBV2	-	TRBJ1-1	CASREQGTSGTEAFF
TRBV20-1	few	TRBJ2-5	CSRGTGSRETQYF
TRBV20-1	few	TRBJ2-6	CSAPSGTSGRTSGANVLTF
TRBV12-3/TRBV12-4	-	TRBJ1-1	CASSPQGGVLNTEAFF
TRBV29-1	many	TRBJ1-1	CSVARANTEAFF
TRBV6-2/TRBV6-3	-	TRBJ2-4	CAGQESAAKNIQYF